The clone carrying this TCR beta chain occurred many times. This specimen comes from a study of T-cell reconstitution after alpha-beta-depleted transplantation in children. Trimming took off 4 bases at V and 7 bases at J, with 17 bases between the two ends. This CDR3 has 15 residues. Germline V CDR1 and CDR2: SGHRS, YFSETQ. During its preparation, the TCRbeta library received unique molecular identifiers. TCRdb reprocessed the PCR reads with MiXCR, giving one entry per CDR3 protein. The sample shows roughly 180,000 distinct CDR3 sequences, roughly 14% of them seen only once. The receptor was isolated from a human donor who donated a stem cell graft to a child with acute lymphoblastic leukemia. The chain joins TRBV5-1 to TRBJ1-4; D remains ambiguous. The sample was PBMCs from the stem cell graft donor, taken from the stem cell graft. CDR3 sequence reads: CASSLSGVGSEKLFF. CDR3 nucleotide sequence: TGCGCCAGCAGCCTGAGCGGGGTGGGGAGTGAAAAACTGTTTTTT.